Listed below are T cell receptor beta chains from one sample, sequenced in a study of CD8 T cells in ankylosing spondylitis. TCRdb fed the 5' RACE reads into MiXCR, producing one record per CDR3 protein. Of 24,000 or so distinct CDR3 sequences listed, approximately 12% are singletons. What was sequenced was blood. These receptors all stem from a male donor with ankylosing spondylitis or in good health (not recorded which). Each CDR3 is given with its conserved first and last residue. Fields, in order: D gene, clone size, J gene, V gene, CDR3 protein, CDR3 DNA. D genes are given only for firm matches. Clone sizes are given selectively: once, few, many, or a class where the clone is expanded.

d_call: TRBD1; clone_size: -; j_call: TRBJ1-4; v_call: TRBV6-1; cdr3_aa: CASRTGRTSEKLFF; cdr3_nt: TGTGCCAGCAGGACAGGGAGGACGTCTGAAAAACTGTTTTTT
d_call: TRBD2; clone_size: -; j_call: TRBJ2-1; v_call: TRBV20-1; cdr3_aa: CSAAGGSSYNEQFF; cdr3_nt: TGCAGTGCCGCCGGCGGGAGCTCCTACAATGAGCAGTTCTTC
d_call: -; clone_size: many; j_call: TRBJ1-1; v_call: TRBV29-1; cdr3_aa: CSGYSKPIEAFF; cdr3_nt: TGCAGCGGGTATAGTAAGCCGATTGAAGCTTTCTTT
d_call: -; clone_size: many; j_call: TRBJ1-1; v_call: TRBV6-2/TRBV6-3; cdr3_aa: CASRSSGMNTEAFF; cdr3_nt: TGTGCCAGCAGAAGTTCAGGGATGAACACTGAAGCTTTCTTT
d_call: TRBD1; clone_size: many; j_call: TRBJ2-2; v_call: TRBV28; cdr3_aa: CASSSGQGDTGELFF; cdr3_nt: TGTGCCAGCAGTTCGGGACAGGGGGACACCGGGGAGCTGTTTTTT
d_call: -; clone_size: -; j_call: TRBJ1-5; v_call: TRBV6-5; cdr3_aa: CASSYRDPSRSNQPQHF; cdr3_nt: TGTGCCAGCAGTTACCGGGACCCTAGTCGGAGCAATCAGCCCCAGCATTTT
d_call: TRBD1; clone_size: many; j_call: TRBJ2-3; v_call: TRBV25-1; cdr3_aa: CASGPARTGGFDTQYF; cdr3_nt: TGTGCCAGCGGCCCTGCCCGGACAGGGGGCTTTGATACGCAGTATTTT
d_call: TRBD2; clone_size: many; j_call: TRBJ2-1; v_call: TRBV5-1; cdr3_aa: CASSLKTSGRIYNEQFF; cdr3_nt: TGCGCCAGCAGCCTGAAAACTAGCGGGAGGATCTACAATGAGCAGTTCTTC
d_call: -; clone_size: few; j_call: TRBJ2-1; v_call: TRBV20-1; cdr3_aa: CSASTLGTDYNEQFF; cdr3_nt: TGCAGTGCTAGTACTCTAGGGACGGACTACAATGAGCAGTTCTTC
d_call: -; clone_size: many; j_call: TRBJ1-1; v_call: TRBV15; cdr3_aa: CATSRAGVGTEAFF; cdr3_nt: TGTGCCACCAGCAGAGCGGGGGTAGGGACTGAAGCTTTCTTT
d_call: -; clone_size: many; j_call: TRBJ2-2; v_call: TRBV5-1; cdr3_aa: CASSQGTNTGELFF; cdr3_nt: TGCGCCAGCAGCCAGGGGACGAACACCGGGGAGCTGTTTTTT